One and the same sample provided the 30 T cell receptor beta chains below, sequenced in a study of beta chain features in type 1 diabetes. Which antigens these TCRs recognize remains unknown. Study-wide results and limits: TCRB CDR3s from Type 1 diabetes patients were moderately but significantly shorter in all four CD4+ subsets.

Reverse transcribing all isolated RNA meant expressed TCRB transcripts were sequenced. The table came from immunoSEQ multiplex PCR; TCRdb's copy has only in-frame clones and leaves some out. Of over 650,000 clones listed, over 13% are singletons. Specimen: naive CD4+ T cells from blood. All receptors derive from a man in his late teens or twenties with type 1 diabetes.

This clone was found a few times. The chain carries TRBV2 and TRBJ1-1; D gene uncertain. Trimming cost V 6 bases and J 0 bases, with 8 bases left between them. Per germline, CDR1 SNHLY and CDR2 FYNNEI. The CDR3 consists of 13 residues. CDR3 loop: CASRRSVNTEAFF. The CDR3 DNA reads TGTGCCAGCAGGAGGTCGGTGAACACTGAAGCTTTCTTT.

This clone turned up a few times. The chain joins TRBV4-2 to TRBJ2-3; no firm D call. Germline assignment: CDR1 LGHNA and CDR2 YNFKEQ. This CDR3 contains 14 residues. Trimming left V 2 bases short and J 2 bases short, with 8 bases between. As DNA, the CDR3 is TGTGCCAGCAGCCAAAAGGACCTCACAGATACGCAGTATTTT. Its translation: CASSQKDLTDTQYF.

V and J are TRBV7-2 and TRBJ2-5; D remains unclear. The V end was cut by 2 bases, the J end by 0 bases, with 7 bases between. In germline, CDR1 is SGHTA, CDR2 FQGNSA. CDR3 size: 14 residues. The CDR3 DNA is TGTGCCAGCAGCTTACGGCTTAACCAAGAGACCCAGTACTTC. Translating it yields CASSLRLNQETQYF.

This clone occurred a few times. The chain couples TRBV4-1 to TRBJ2-5; 10 bases map to TRBD2. The CDR3 totals 15 residues. Germline CDR1 is MGHRA and CDR2 is YSYEKL. Trimming at V came to 1 base and at J to 4 bases, leaving 3 bases not matched to a gene. The CDR3: CASSQVGTSAETQYF. The CDR3 DNA reads as TGCGCCAGCAGCCAAGTTGGGACTAGCGCAGAGACCCAGTACTTC.

This clone was observed a few times. Here the CDR3 DNA reads TGTGCCAGCAGCAAAGAGATCGGGGAAGGCTATGGCTACACCTTC. It translates to CASSKEIGEGYGYTF. The chain links TRBV21-1 to TRBJ1-2. TRBV21-1 is a pseudogene segment. The CDR3 sequence is 15 residues long.

A remark on this clone: Germline and junction disagree at one end, which may indicate a read error. The chain combines TRBV30 with TRBJ1-2; no definite D call. The CDR3 spans 8 residues. Germline CDR1 GTSNPN, CDR2 SVGIG (reference sequence). The chain's CDR3 is CAVDGYTF. In DNA form, the CDR3 reads TGCGCTGTCGATGGCTACACCTTC.

The CDR3 loop is CSVAGTAANYEQYF. For the CDR3, the DNA is TGCAGCGTCGCAGGGACAGCCGCTAATTACGAGCAGTACTTC. This rearrangement joins TRBV29-1 to TRBJ2-7; 7 nucleotides match TRBD1. Germline-derived CDR1 and CDR2 are SQVTM and ANQGSEA. The CDR3 is made up of 14 amino acids. V dropped 6 bases and J dropped 4; count of bases not matched to a gene: 12.

Remarks on this clone: Other DNA sequences from this sample encode an identical CDR3 as well. The rearrangement joins TRBV7-9 to TRBJ2-2; D is undetermined. Germline V gives CDR1 SEHNR, CDR2 FQNEAQ (reference sequence). The CDR3 length is 15 residues. The V gene lost 3 bases and the J gene lost 1 base, with 9 bases spanning the gap. CDR3 protein: CASSLGSGNTGELFF. The DNA of the CDR3 is TGTGCCAGCAGCTTGGGGTCAGGGAACACCGGGGAGCTGTTTTTT.

The J gene is TRBJ1-1, the V gene TRBV9; possible D gene TRBD1, 5 bases. V lost 3 bases, J lost 5 bases, and 11 bases lay in between. The CDR3 is made up of 13 amino acids. Germline V gene data show CDR1 as SGDLS and CDR2 as YYNGEE. The CDR3 sequence: CASSEMQGTEAFF. The CDR3 DNA reads TGTGCCAGCAGCGAGATGCAGGGAACTGAAGCTTTCTTT.

On this clone itself: The germline gene is not matched at one end of the junction; a read error may be the cause. The chain has TRBV7-7 and TRBJ2-3, with TRBD2 matching 10 bases. Germline assignment: CDR1 SSHAT and CDR2 FNYEAQ (reference sequence). The CDR3 is 13 residues long. CDR3 DNA: TGTGCTAGCAGCGGGGGGGCAACAGATACGCAGTATTTT. This translates into CASSGGATDTQYF.

In the case of this clone: This CDR3 is also generated by other DNA sequences in the sample. The chain has TRBV30 and TRBJ2-5; D gene ambiguous. V dropped 2 bases and J dropped 2 bases, with 9 bases sitting between them. Germline-derived CDR1 and CDR2 are GTSNPN and SVGIG (reference sequence). This CDR3 is 13 amino acids long. The CDR3 loop reads CAWSRLLQETQYF. DNA for the CDR3: TGTGCCTGGAGTCGGTTACTTCAAGAGACCCAGTACTTC.

J is TRBJ2-7 and V is TRBV7-2, with 10 bases aligning to TRBD1. Germline V lookup: CDR1 SGHTA, CDR2 FQGNSA. After removal of 5 bases from V and 2 bases from J, the junction contained 6 bases not matched to a gene. The CDR3 consists of 15 residues. CDR3 protein: CASSQGQGGPYEQYF. The CDR3 region has the DNA TGTGCCAGCAGCCAAGGACAGGGGGGGCCCTACGAGCAGTACTTC. Full variable domain (missing parts from reference TRBV7-2 and TRBJ2-7): GAGVSQSPSNKVTEKGKDVELRCDPISGHTALYWYRQSLGQGLEFLIYFQGNSAPDKSGLPSDRFSAERTGGSVSTLTIQRTQQEDSAVYLCASSQGQGGPYEQYFGPGTRLTVT.

This clone was observed a few times. The CDR3 region has the DNA TGCACTGTGAGGCCTAGCTCCTACAATGAGCAGTTCTTC. Translating gives CTVRPSSYNEQFF. The chain combines TRBV29-1 with TRBJ2-1, with D uncertain. CDR1 SQVTM and CDR2 ANQGSEA come from the germline V gene. The CDR3 has 13 amino acids.

This clone has just a few counts. J is TRBJ2-1 and V is TRBV6-6; TRBD2 matches 7 bases. This CDR3 spans 13 amino acids. The trim removed 4 bases at V and 7 bases at J, leaving 4 bases unmatched. Germline lookup yields CDR1 MNHNY and CDR2 SVGAGI (reference sequence). In DNA form, the CDR3 reads TGTGCCAGCAGTTTACACGGGGGGAATGAGCAGTTCTTC. Protein: CASSLHGGNEQFF.

This clone has a handful of counts. The chain couples TRBV25-1 to TRBJ1-2, with TRBD1 identical over 9 bases. This CDR3 spans 14 amino acids. Germline trimming cut 1 base from V and 8 bases from J; bases unmatched to any gene: 5. The V gene's germline CDR1 is MGHDK and CDR2 SYGVNS. As DNA, the CDR3 is TGTGCCAGCAGTGAATTGGGACAGGGAAGGGGCTACACCTTC. This codes for CASSELGQGRGYTF.

The chain carries TRBV7-8 and TRBJ2-1; the D gene is possibly TRBD2 (6 bases). The CDR3 length is 14 residues. Germline CDR1 is SGHVS and CDR2 is FQNEAQ. With 5 bases removed from V and 14 bases from J, the gap between germline ends came to 22 bases. CDR3 nucleotides: TGTGCCAGCAGCCCGTCCCGGGTGGGGGGTAATAAGTTCTTC. Protein product: CASSPSRVGGNKFF.

The chain employs TRBV6-5 and TRBJ2-5; D unclear. V was trimmed by 6 bases and J by 1 base, leaving 9 bases between them. The CDR3 totals 13 residues. Germline V gives CDR1 MNHEY, CDR2 SVGAGI. The CDR3 loop is CASSPPGQETQYF. In DNA, the CDR3 is TGTGCCAGCAGCCCTCCCGGCCAAGAGACCCAGTACTTC.

This clone occurred many times. V is TRBV23-1 and J is TRBJ2-1; D gene uncertain. TRBV23-1 is treated as an ORF (open reading frame) with a function not yet certain. V was clipped by 6 bases and J by 10 bases, with 4 bases between them. The CDR3 length is 9 residues. CDR3 sequence (DNA): TGCGCCAGCAGCGGGGAGCAGTTCTTC. It translates to CASSGEQFF.

This clone was observed a few times. The chain uses TRBV29-1 and TRBJ2-1, with D maybe TRBD1 (6 bases). Deletions cut 7 bases from V and 3 bases from J, with 16 bases between. The germline CDR1 and CDR2 sequences are SQVTM and ANQGSEA. This CDR3 is built from 14 residues. The CDR3 nucleotides read TGCAGCGGGGGGCCGGGGTACAACTACAATGAGCAGTTCTTC. Protein product: CSGGPGYNYNEQFF.

V gene TRBV23-1 combines with J gene TRBJ2-5; 12 bases are a match to TRBD1. TRBV23-1 is labeled an ORF, and its function is uncertain. The CDR3 is made up of 17 amino acids. V was clipped by 3 bases and J by 2 bases; unmatched bases: 7. CDR3 coding DNA: TGCGCCAGCAGTCATTCGGGACAGGGGGCGTTTCAAGAGACCCAGTACTTC. Its protein is CASSHSGQGAFQETQYF.

This clone was seen only a few times. The chain combines TRBV7-2 with TRBJ2-6; D might be TRBD1 (6 bases). The CDR3 runs to 16 residues. In germline, CDR1 is SGHTA, CDR2 FQGNSA. Between the trimmed V and J ends, which lost 5 bases and 6 bases, there was a span of 17 bases. The DNA for the CDR3 is TGTGCCAGCAGCAAAAGGGTACAGGGTTTGGCCAACGTCCTGACTTTC. It encodes CASSKRVQGLANVLTF. Variable domain in full (rest from reference TRBV7-2 and TRBJ2-6): GAGVSQSPSNKVTEKGKDVELRCDPISGHTALYWYRQSLGQGLEFLIYFQGNSAPDKSGLPSDRFSAERTGGSVSTLTIQRTQQEDSAVYLCASSKRVQGLANVLTFGAGSRLTVL.

The chain is built from TRBV9 and TRBJ2-3, with 8 bases fitting TRBD2. Trimming removed 2 bases from V and 5 bases from J; junction bases left unmatched: 4. Germline CDR1 is SGDLS and CDR2 is YYNGEE. The CDR3 is 14 amino acids. The CDR3 DNA is TGTGCCAGCAGCGTCGGTAGCGGGGTAGATACGCAGTATTTT. Its protein product is CASSVGSGVDTQYF.

This clone was found once. The sample contains more than one DNA sequence encoding this CDR3. The chain recombines TRBV18 with TRBJ2-5, with TRBD2 identical over 7 bases. The CDR3 loop spans 15 amino acids. The junction had 3 bases not matched to a gene; V was cut back by 1 base and J by 1 base. Looked up from germline, CDR1 is KGHSH and CDR2 is LQKENI. CDR3: CASSPQSSGQETQYF. The CDR3 DNA is TGTGCCAGCTCACCACAATCTAGCGGCCAAGAGACCCAGTACTTC.

This chain links TRBV7-9 with TRBJ2-5; the D gene is possibly TRBD1 (6 bases). Germline V CDR1 and CDR2: SEHNR, FQNEAQ (reference sequence). Trimming removed 5 bases at V and 2 bases at J, with 15 bases between. The CDR3 consists of 15 residues. CDR3 in DNA: TGTGCCAGCAGCCCCAAAGGGGGACCGCAAGAGACCCAGTACTTC. It encodes CASSPKGGPQETQYF.

In this sample, this clone turned up a few times. Other nucleotide sequences from this sample produce the same CDR3. The chain carries TRBV7-2 and TRBJ2-7; no clear D gene. Germline CDR1 is SGHTA and CDR2 is FQGNSA. The CDR3 contains 11 residues. Trimming cost V 5 bases and J 3 bases, with 5 bases left between them. The CDR3 is CASSLLYEQYF. CDR3 DNA sequence: TGTGCCAGCAGCCTACTCTACGAGCAGTACTTC.

This clone was observed a few times. This sequence joins TRBV29-1 and TRBJ2-7; D ambiguous. The CDR3 consists of 13 residues. CDR1 and CDR2 (germline): SQVTM, ANQGSEA. Trimming pared 3 bases from V and 3 bases from J, leaving 12 bases between. The CDR3 loop reads CSVEVEVRYEQYF. The DNA for the CDR3 is TGCAGCGTTGAGGTAGAGGTCCGCTACGAGCAGTACTTC.

This clone was detected only a few times. The genes are TRBV7-2 and TRBJ2-7, with 8 nucleotides matching TRBD1. From germline, CDR1 is SGHTA and CDR2 FQGNSA. The J segment lost 7 bases and the V segment lost 4 bases, leaving 6 bases of the junction unmatched. The CDR3 totals 13 residues. The CDR3 nucleotides read TGTGCCAGCAGCTCGACAGGGGCGGGGGAGCAGTACTTC. Its translation: CASSSTGAGEQYF.

In its sample, this clone was seen a few times. CDR3 region: CASSPDGFQYNEQFF. The CDR3 coding sequence is TGTGCCAGCTCACCTGACGGTTTCCAATACAATGAGCAGTTCTTC. The rearrangement joins TRBV18 to TRBJ2-1; no clear D gene. Deletions cut 3 bases from V and 4 bases from J, with 13 bases between. The CDR3 is 15 amino acids. Germline CDR1 reads KGHSH; CDR2 reads LQKENI.

Concerning this clone: Additional DNA sequences in this sample encode the identical CDR3. V and J are TRBV4-3 and TRBJ1-2, with D unclear. Germline V gene sequence: CDR1 LGHNA, CDR2 YSLEER. V was shortened by 0 bases and J by 5 bases, with 4 bases between the two germline ends. The CDR3 is 12 residues long. CDR3 protein: CASSQEGYGYTF. The CDR3 DNA reads TGCGCCAGCAGCCAAGAGGGGTATGGCTACACCTTC.

The chain is built from TRBV5-1 and TRBJ1-1, with TRBD1 identical over 12 bases. The J segment lost 2 bases and the V segment lost 7 bases, leaving 0 bases of the junction unmatched. Germline CDR1 is SGHRS and CDR2 is YFSETQ. CDR3 length: 13 residues. CDR3 amino acids: CASGTGGNTEAFF. In nucleotides, the CDR3 is TGCGCCAGCGGGACAGGGGGCAACACTGAAGCTTTCTTT.